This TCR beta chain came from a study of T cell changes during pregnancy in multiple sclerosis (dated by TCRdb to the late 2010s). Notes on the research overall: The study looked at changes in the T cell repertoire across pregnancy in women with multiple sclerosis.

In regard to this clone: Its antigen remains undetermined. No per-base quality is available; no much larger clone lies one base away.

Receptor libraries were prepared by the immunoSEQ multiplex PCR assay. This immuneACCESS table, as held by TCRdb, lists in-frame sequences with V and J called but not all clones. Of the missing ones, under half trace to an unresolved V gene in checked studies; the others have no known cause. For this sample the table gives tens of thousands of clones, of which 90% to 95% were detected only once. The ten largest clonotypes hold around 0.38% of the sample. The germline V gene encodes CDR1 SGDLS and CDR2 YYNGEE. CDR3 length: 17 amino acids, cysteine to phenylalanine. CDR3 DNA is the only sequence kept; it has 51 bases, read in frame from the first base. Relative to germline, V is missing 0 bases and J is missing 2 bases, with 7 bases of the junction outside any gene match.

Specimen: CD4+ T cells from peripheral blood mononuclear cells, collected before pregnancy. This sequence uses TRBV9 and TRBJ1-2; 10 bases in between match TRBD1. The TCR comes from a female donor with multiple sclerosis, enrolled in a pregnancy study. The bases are TGTGCCAGCAGCGTAGAATTTGGGGGACAGGGGAACTATGGCTACACCTTC. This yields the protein CASSVEFGGQGNYGYTF. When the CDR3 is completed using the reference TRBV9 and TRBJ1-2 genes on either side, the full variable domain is DSGVTQTPKHLITATGQRVTLRCSPRSGDLSVYWYQQSLDQGLQFLIQYYNGEERAKGNILERFSAQQFPDLHSELNLSSLELGDSALYFCASSVEFGGQGNYGYTFGSGTRLTVV.